This T cell receptor (beta chain) was found in a study of vaccination effects on CD4 cells after COVID-19. General study results and limits: Just 1 of 255 vaccine-induced clones in healthy recipients was cross-reactive.

This CDR3 region has 14 residues. CDR1 MGHDK and CDR2 SYGVNS come from the germline V gene. The V gene lost 2 bases and the J gene lost 4 bases, with 11 bases spanning the gap. In the case of this clone: Its specificity is unknown.

Isolation of CD4+ T cells took place after approximately ten days of culture. Generated by immunoSEQ multiplex PCR, the TCRdb table keeps only in-frame clones and is missing some. Of tens of thousands of clones listed, approximately 72% are singletons. The material sequenced was CD4+ T cells from PBMCs cultured without peptide, taken before COVID-19 vaccination. The source of this sequence is a human donor who received a COVID-19 vaccine. The chain couples TRBV25-1 to TRBJ2-5, with D possibly matching TRBD1 (6 bases). CDR3 nucleotides: TGTGCCAGCAGTGAAGGTCAGGGGCGAGAGACCCAGTACTTC. Translated: CASSEGQGRETQYF.